The entry that follows covers one TCR beta chain sequence. The data were taken from a study of preoperative IRX-2 immunotherapy in early breast cancer. The protocol was immunoSEQ multiplex PCR, while the TCRdb copy is restricted to in-frame clones and leaves out a portion. The sample includes about 23,000 clones, 95% of them seen just once. Treatment of the sample: preoperative locoregional IRX-2 cytokine immunotherapy. The germline V and J ends were trimmed by 5 bases and 6 bases, with 13 bases remaining between them. This CDR3 is built from 14 residues. Germline values: CDR1 SGHTA, CDR2 FQGTGA. The source material was tumor tissue, sampled after IRX-2 immunotherapy. V usage is TRBV7-3 and J usage is TRBJ2-2; tentative D call: TRBD1 (5 bases). This TCR was recovered from a human donor with breast cancer. In DNA, the CDR3 is TGTGCCAGCAGCCTGAACCAGGGCCCCGGGGAGCTGTTTTTT. This translates into CASSLNQGPGELFF.